The 2 T cell receptor beta chains in this list originate from one sample, sequenced in a study of blood T cell repertoires in COVID-19 (TCRdb year 2020). The library came from the immunoSEQ multiplex PCR assay. The source is immuneACCESS, and TCRdb retained only in-frame sequences with V and J called. Part of the clones is not carried over; for the studies checked, unresolved V genes explain less than half of this, and the remainder is unexplained. The sample profile shows 280,000 or so clones; roughly 89% of them were found once. The leading ten clones occupy about 5.7% of the sample. The sequencing sample was made of PBMCs or T cells enriched from blood (not recorded which). These receptors originate from a woman in her thirties or forties who had recovered from COVID-19.

The DNA of the CDR3 is TGTGCCAGCAGCTTAGTCGGGACACCCTTTCGGTATGGCTACACCTTC. This codes for CASSLVGTPFRYGYTF. The gene calls are TRBV7-2 and TRBJ1-2, with D tentatively TRBD1 (6 bases). Germline lookup yields CDR1 SGHTA and CDR2 FQGNSA. V was trimmed by 1 base and J by 5 bases, leaving 17 bases between them. This CDR3 has 16 residues.

The rearrangement links TRBV7-9 to TRBJ2-2; D might be TRBD1 (5 bases). Germline CDR1 SEHNR, CDR2 FQNEAQ (reference sequence). Trimming cost V 2 bases and J 1 base, with 14 bases left between them. The CDR3 is 17 residues long. CDR3 bases: TGTGCCAGCAGCTTAACCCTAGGCAGGGTGAACACCGGGGAGCTGTTTTTT. Translated, it gives CASSLTLGRVNTGELFF.